The clone carrying this T cell receptor beta chain was seen just once. The investigators introduced synthetic TCR analog templates into each PCR as spikes. The table came from immunoSEQ multiplex PCR; TCRdb's copy has only in-frame clones and leaves some out. The table has some 31,000 clones, roughly 84% seen once; the top ten hold roughly 3%. The sample is drawn from a study of PD-L1 blockade in urothelial cancer. In the study overall: Every 3 weeks, patients received intravenous atezolizumab 1,200 mg, beginning 2014. Blood samples had a median of 141,255 T cells, roughly 83,000 unique TCRs, and clonality around 0.08.

Time point given: peripheral blood 6 weeks after treatment start. The germline gives CDR1 SQVTM, CDR2 ANQGSEA. Trimming took 4 bases from V and 6 from J, leaving 15 bases between them. The CDR3 length is 13 residues. The V call is TRBV29-1, the J call TRBJ1-2, with D possibly matching TRBD1 (5 bases). The source was PBMCs, collected around atezolizumab (anti-PD-L1) treatment. This clonotype was obtained from a man between 65 and 85 years old with urothelial cancer. The CDR3 DNA is TGCAGCGTTGGCGGGGGTGTCGGCCATGGCTACACCTTC. The encoded protein is CSVGGGVGHGYTF.